The present TCR beta chain was sequenced within a study of blood T cell repertoires in COVID-19. This clone showed up just a few times. Generated by immunoSEQ multiplex PCR, the TCRdb table keeps only in-frame clones and is missing some. The data contain hundreds of thousands of clones, under 95% of them singletons. Source material: peripheral blood. The sequence was collected from a woman between 18 and 30 years old who had recovered from COVID-19.

The CDR3 bases are TGTGCCAGCAGCCAACCGCGACAGGGTGGCACTGAAGCTTTCTTT. It translates to CASSQPRQGGTEAFF. The chain recombines TRBV14 with TRBJ1-1; 7 positions match TRBD1. Germline V gene lookup returns CDR1 SGHDN and CDR2 FVKESK. V lost 2 bases to trimming and J lost 4 bases; unmatched junction nucleotides: 7. The CDR3 loop spans 15 amino acids.